This T cell receptor beta chain emerged from a study of cytomegalovirus exposure and HLA in healthy donors. Study-wide findings and caveats: A previous analysis found most TCR beta V segments productive roughly 90% or roughly 30% of the time. Cytomegalovirus-associated TCR beta chains were listed, numbering 150 to 200.

CDR1 and CDR2 from the germline V gene are MNHNS and SASEGT. The CDR3 has 15 amino acids. Trimming removed 5 bases from V and 0 bases from J; junction bases left unmatched: 3. With 60 Vbeta and 13 Jbeta primers, the PCR was carried out. TCRdb's table, derived via immunoSEQ multiplex PCR, lists solely in-frame clones and lacks some. This sample yields under 200,000 clones, of which around 79% are seen a single time; around 3.3% belongs to the top ten. Concerning this clone itself: Its antigen is unidentified.

Sequencing was done on a sample of PBMCs. The chain employs TRBV6-1 and TRBJ2-3, with TRBD2 matching 9 bases. The sequence derives from a woman in her forties in good health and CMV-seronegative. The CDR3: CASSLTSGSTDTQYF. DNA for the CDR3: TGTGCCAGCAGTCTGACTAGCGGAAGCACAGATACGCAGTATTTT.